What follows are 23 T cell receptor beta chains derived from one specimen sequenced in a study of cytomegalovirus exposure and HLA in healthy donors. Primers: 60 Vbeta forward and 13 Jbeta reverse. Measured with immunoSEQ multiplex PCR; TCRdb has only the in-frame clones, and not every one. The sample has 180,000 or so clones; approximately 81% are singletons. Specimen: PBMCs. The receptor source for this set is a woman between 45 and 65 years old in good health and CMV-seronegative.

J is TRBJ1-4 and V is TRBV19, with D uncertain. Trimming removed 7 bases at V and 4 bases at J, with 19 bases between. The CDR3 runs to 16 residues. Germline values: CDR1 LNHDA, CDR2 SQIVND (reference sequence). The CDR3 DNA sequence: TGTGCCAGTACTGAAGGCGGTTGGAGAGATAATGAAAAACTGTTTTTT. This codes for CASTEGGWRDNEKLFF.

The rearrangement joins TRBV7-9 to TRBJ2-1; TRBD2 might be the D (5 bases). The germline gives CDR1 SEHNR, CDR2 FQNEAQ (reference sequence). V lost 2 bases and J 5 bases, leaving 10 bases between the germline ends. The CDR3 is made up of 14 amino acids. The CDR3 loop is CASSLSTTHNEQFF. For the CDR3, the DNA is TGTGCCAGCAGCTTATCGACTACTCACAATGAGCAGTTCTTC. Combining the CDR3 with reference TRBV7-9 and TRBJ2-1 gives the whole variable domain DTGVSQNPRHKITKRGQNVTFRCDPISEHNRLYWYRQTLGQGPEFLTYFQNEAQLEKSRLLSDRFSAERPKGSFSTLEIQRTEQGDSAMYLCASSLSTTHNEQFFGPGTRLTVL.

The chain couples TRBV10-1 to TRBJ2-7; 11 positions agree with TRBD2. V shed 3 bases and J 7 bases; nucleotides not matched to a gene: 8. Germline-derived CDR1 and CDR2 are WNHNN and SYGVQD (reference sequence). The CDR3 totals 15 residues. CDR3 amino acids: CASSELAGAVGEQYF. CDR3 coding DNA: TGCGCCAGCAGTGAACTAGCGGGGGCCGTCGGGGAGCAGTACTTC.

The chain links TRBV30 to TRBJ1-1, with a weak D call TRBD1 (6 bases). Trimming left V 2 bases short and J 8 bases short, with 15 bases between. The CDR3 spans 13 residues. In germline, CDR1 is GTSNPN, CDR2 SVGIG (reference sequence). This CDR3 is CAWSNVAGTEAFF. The CDR3 DNA follows: TGTGCCTGGAGTAACGTCGCCGGGACAGAAGCTTTCTTT.

V gene TRBV27 combines with J gene TRBJ2-1; the match to TRBD2 covers 9 bases. Germline CDR1 MNHEY, CDR2 SMNVEV (reference sequence). This CDR3 has 15 residues. V was pared by 4 bases and J by 8 bases, with 9 bases of the junction left unmatched. As DNA, the CDR3 is TGTGCCAGCAGTTCGCGGGAGGGCCCTTCTCATGAGCAGTTCTTC. Its protein is CASSSREGPSHEQFF.

With regard to this clone: At one boundary the junction diverges from the germline segment, which might be a read error. This chain links TRBV5-1 with TRBJ1-5, with 7 bases that match TRBD1. From germline, CDR1 is SGHRS and CDR2 YFSETQ. The CDR3 is made up of 14 amino acids. CDR3 DNA: TGTGCCAGCAGCTGGAACAGGGACAGTCAGCCCCAGCATTTT. It yields the protein CASSWNRDSQPQHF. The variable domain in full, with the rest retrieved from reference TRBV5-1 and TRBJ1-5, is KAGVTQTPRYLIKTRGQQVTLSCSPISGHRSVSWYQQTPGQGLQFLFEYFSETQRNKGNFPGRFSGRQFSNSRSEMNVSTLELGDSALYLCASSWNRDSQPQHFGDGTRLSIL.

The chain uses TRBV5-6 and TRBJ2-6, with 7 bases that match TRBD1. CDR1 SGHDT and CDR2 YYEEEE come from the germline V gene. This CDR3 comprises 19 residues. Trimming cost V 2 bases and J 1 base; bases outside gene matches: 12. CDR3 sequence: CASSLGRDSPKSGANVLTF. Here the CDR3 DNA reads TGTGCCAGCAGCTTAGGTAGGGACAGCCCCAAATCTGGGGCCAACGTCCTGACTTTC.

This clone was detected only a few times. The V and J genes are TRBV18 and TRBJ1-6, with 9 bases aligning to TRBD1. CDR1 and CDR2 from the germline V gene are KGHSH and LQKENI. The CDR3 contains 15 residues. V trimming: 2 bases; J trimming: 10 bases; junction bases outside the gene matches: 6. As DNA, the CDR3 is TGTGCCAGCTCACCAGGGACAGGGACGAGCTCACCCCTCCACTTT. This translates into CASSPGTGTSSPLHF.

This clone was picked up one time. Relative to the germline gene, one junction end is altered; a read error may explain this. This specimen includes other DNA sequences encoding the same CDR3. The chain carries TRBV7-9 and TRBJ1-2; 8 nucleotides line up with TRBD1. Germline CDR1 SEHNR, CDR2 FQNEAQ (reference sequence). The CDR3 is made up of 12 amino acids. The DNA for the CDR3 is TGCGCCAGCAGCAGGACAGGGTCTGGCTACACCTTC. This sequence encodes CASSRTGSGYTF.

The chain recombines TRBV6-5 with TRBJ1-1; D may be TRBD1 (5 bases). Germline CDR1 reads MNHEY; CDR2 reads SVGAGI. The CDR3 consists of 14 residues. With 8 bases removed from V and 5 bases from J, the gap between germline ends came to 18 bases. In DNA form, the CDR3 reads TGTGCCAGCCGATTTCGGGACGGGGGAACTGAAGCTTTCTTT. Amino acids: CASRFRDGGTEAFF.

This chain joins TRBV9 and TRBJ2-3; 8 bases agree with TRBD1. This CDR3 has 12 amino acids. Germline V gives CDR1 SGDLS, CDR2 YYNGEE. V trimming: 5 bases; J trimming: 13 bases; junction bases outside the gene matches: 9. The CDR3 sequence is CASSASGQVKYF. DNA of the CDR3: TGTGCCAGCAGTGCCTCGGGACAGGTCAAGTATTTT.

This chain joins TRBV7-2 and TRBJ1-4; tentative D call: TRBD1 (6 bases). The CDR3 is 14 residues long. CDR1 is SGHTA, CDR2 FQGNSA, per germline. V gave up 4 bases and J gave up 5 bases, with 11 bases separating them. The CDR3: CASSYTGYNEKLFF. DNA for the CDR3: TGTGCCAGCAGCTATACAGGGTACAATGAAAAACTGTTTTTT.

This rearrangement joins TRBV29-1 to TRBJ2-3; a weak D match, TRBD2 (5 bases). CDR1 is SQVTM, CDR2 ANQGSEA, per germline. The CDR3 is 10 residues long. The V and J ends lost 4 bases and 7 bases respectively, with 6 bases between them. Here the CDR3 DNA reads TGCAGCGTTGCCGGGAATACGCAGTATTTT. This codes for CSVAGNTQYF.

The chain is built from TRBV2 and TRBJ1-1, with D possibly being TRBD1 (5 bases). Germline V lookup: CDR1 SNHLY, CDR2 FYNNEI. The CDR3 is made up of 13 amino acids. V lost 7 bases and J 8 bases, leaving 17 bases between the germline ends. CDR3 loop: CASTITPGGEAFF. CDR3 nucleotides: TGTGCCAGCACTATTACACCGGGGGGAGAAGCTTTCTTT.

The chain uses TRBV7-2 and TRBJ2-7; D is perhaps TRBD2 (6 bases). The CDR3 extends over 15 amino acids. Between the trimmed V and J ends, which lost 4 bases and 0 bases, there was a span of 13 bases. Germline V CDR1 and CDR2: SGHTA, FQGNSA. This chain's CDR3 is CASSSPASASYEQYF. CDR3 sequence (DNA): TGTGCCAGCAGCTCGCCGGCTAGCGCCTCCTACGAGCAGTACTTC.

The chain carries TRBV19 and TRBJ2-7, with 8 bases matching TRBD2. Germline CDR1 LNHDA, CDR2 SQIVND (reference sequence). The J segment lost 5 bases and the V segment lost 8 bases, leaving 8 bases of the junction unmatched. The CDR3 has 13 residues. CDR3 sequence reads: CASARGGRDEQYF. The CDR3 DNA reads TGTGCCAGTGCCCGGGGGGGCCGCGACGAGCAGTACTTC.

This clone was counted only a few times. V is TRBV27 and J is TRBJ1-5; 7 bases are a match to TRBD1. The CDR3 contains 15 residues. V lost 8 bases to trimming and J lost 1 base; unmatched junction nucleotides: 8. Germline CDR1 is MNHEY and CDR2 is SMNVEV (reference sequence). DNA of the CDR3: TGTGCCAGCGGGTCAGGGGGGTCAAGCAATCAGCCCCAGCATTTT. This encodes CASGSGGSSNQPQHF.

V gene TRBV11-3 combines with J gene TRBJ2-5, with a tentative D call TRBD1 (7 bases). With the DNA end fitting TRBJ2-7 better, the J assignment may be wrong. The CDR3 covers 14 residues. Germline-derived CDR1 and CDR2 are SGHNT and YENEEA. CDR3 in DNA: TGTGCCAGCAGCTTTGGGGGGACAGACTACGAGCAGTACTTC. Protein: CASSFGGTDYEQYF.

This clone came up a few times. The rearrangement joins TRBV28 to TRBJ1-1; D possibly corresponds to TRBD1 (5 bases). Germline loops: CDR1 MDHEN, CDR2 SYDVKM. The CDR3 is made up of 15 amino acids. The V gene lost 6 bases and the J gene lost 4 bases, with 18 bases spanning the gap. CDR3 sequence reads: CASRAGPLLGTEAFF. The CDR3 DNA is TGTGCCAGCAGGGCAGGGCCCCTCCTGGGCACTGAAGCTTTCTTT.

The chain links TRBV9 to TRBJ1-2, with TRBD1 as a possible D gene (5 bases). The germline V and J ends were trimmed by 0 bases and 4 bases, with 13 bases remaining between them. The germline CDR1 and CDR2 sequences are SGDLS and YYNGEE. The CDR3 totals 15 residues. The CDR3 is CASSVAGGDGYGYTF. The CDR3 region has the DNA TGTGCCAGCAGCGTAGCGGGGGGGGACGGCTATGGCTACACCTTC.

V is TRBV5-6 and J is TRBJ2-1, with 8 bases aligning to TRBD2. CDR1 SGHDT and CDR2 YYEEEE come from the germline V gene. J lost 4 bases, V lost 3 bases, and 12 bases had no gene match. This CDR3 spans 17 amino acids. The CDR3 protein is CASSWGAGGPKYNEQFF. In nucleotides, the CDR3 is TGTGCCAGCAGCTGGGGGGCGGGGGGACCTAAATACAATGAGCAGTTCTTC.

V is TRBV5-6 and J is TRBJ2-7, with D possibly matching TRBD1 (6 bases). The CDR3 extends over 14 amino acids. V dropped 0 bases and J dropped 2 bases, with 9 bases sitting between them. In germline, CDR1 is SGHDT, CDR2 YYEEEE. The chain's CDR3 is CASSLVQGPYEQYF. As DNA, the CDR3 is TGTGCCAGCAGCTTGGTTCAGGGGCCCTACGAGCAGTACTTC.

The chain recombines TRBV9 with TRBJ1-1, with TRBD1 identical over 8 bases. This CDR3 is 16 amino acids long. The V and J ends lost 0 bases and 4 bases, in that order; junction bases with no gene match: 8. Germline-derived CDR1 and CDR2 are SGDLS and YYNGEE. The CDR3 DNA follows: TGTGCCAGCAGCGTAGTTTCAGGGGGCGGCGGCACTGAAGCTTTCTTT. It specifies CASSVVSGGGGTEAFF. Variable domain in full (rest from reference TRBV9 and TRBJ1-1): DSGVTQTPKHLITATGQRVTLRCSPRSGDLSVYWYQQSLDQGLQFLIQYYNGEERAKGNILERFSAQQFPDLHSELNLSSLELGDSALYFCASSVVSGGGGTEAFFGQGTRLTVV.